This TCR beta chain was documented in a study of blood T cell repertoires in COVID-19 (dated by TCRdb to 2019 to 2021). Background for the entire study: Samples from collaborators originated in the United States, Italy and Spain and spanned both the acute and convalescent phases of COVID-19. The material from the prospective study consisted of cDNA or gDNA derived from T cells, B-cell-depleted T cells, or PBMCs. Subjects who had been exposed to COVID-19, were actively infected with it, or had recovered from it provided the deeply sampled blood TCRbeta repertoires that made up the dataset. The repertoires were made available in a free public database intended to serve as a resource for research on the immune response to SARS-CoV-2. The samples were drawn from the first 160 participants of the ongoing ImmuneRACE study and from 1,200 or so subjects provided by 6 global collaborators. The sample metadata nearly always contained a de-identified subject ID, COVID-19 status, age in years and sex. Where available, HLA class I and class II types were obtained from metadata supplied by the sample provider rather than from assay-based typing.

Its CDR3 holds 15 amino acids, cysteine through phenylalanine. Only the CDR3 DNA stays, 45 bases, in frame from base 1. V and J are truncated by 2 bases and 2 bases respectively, leaving an intervening sequence of 12 bases. CDR1 KGHSH and CDR2 LQKENI were looked up in the germline V gene. The immunoSEQ Assay, a bias-controlled multiplex PCR, was used to amplify TCRbeta CDR3 regions from genomic DNA. Per the authors' processing: Within the assay, amplification of reference gene primers was used to estimate how many nucleated cells each sample contained. Sequence reads were collapsed and filtered to measure the absolute abundance of every unique TCRbeta CDR3 rearrangement. For each sample, productive Simpson clonality was calculated as the square root of Simpson's diversity index across productive rearrangements. TCRdb provides this immuneACCESS table in a form limited to in-frame rearrangements. Some clones are lacking; in checked studies, under half of them reflect an unresolved V gene, and why the rest are absent is not known. The V and J calls and the clone size are those of that table, but D and trimming were determined from the DNA. The sample records 200,000 or so clones, roughly 82% of which are singletons. About 13% of the sample lies in the top ten.

On this clone: The target of this receptor is not known. Per-base qualities were not stored, and no clone one base away is much larger.

The collaborating institutions used their own protocols to collect whole blood in K2EDTA tubes. For TCRbeta analysis, collaborators shipped samples as frozen whole blood, isolated PBMCs, or DNA extracted from either of those sample types. Overall study results and their limits: The quantity of clinical and demographic metadata differed by source and by participant and was supplied without curation.

In this chain, TRBV18 is recombined with TRBJ2-5; no D gene call is confident. Source material: peripheral blood. This TCR was recovered from a human donor in a cohort sampled during active COVID-19. CDR3 region: CASSPSASAQETQYF. The nucleotides read TGTGCCAGCTCACCATCGGCTAGTGCTCAAGAGACCCAGTACTTC.